The 23 T cell receptor beta chains listed next were all sequenced from one sample in a study of technical replicates of blood from several donors. The table came from immunoSEQ multiplex PCR; TCRdb's copy has only in-frame clones and leaves some out. Of roughly 14,000 clones in the sample, approximately 87% are singletons; the top ten hold roughly an eighth. The sequencing sample was made of PBMCs. The receptors were gathered from a human donor in good health.

This chain's CDR3 is CSVDSPGQGDEKLFF. The CDR3 nucleotides read TGCAGCGTTGATTCCCCGGGACAGGGCGACGAAAAACTGTTTTTT. The chain uses TRBV29-1 and TRBJ1-4; 9 nucleotides align to TRBD1. This CDR3 has 15 amino acids. J gave up 8 bases and V 3 bases, and 10 bases lay outside the gene matches. CDR1 SQVTM and CDR2 ANQGSEA come from the germline V gene. Full variable domain (rest looked up from reference TRBV29-1 and TRBJ1-4): SAVISQKPSRDICQRGTSLTIQCQVDSQVTMMFWYRQQPGQSLTLIATANQGSEATYESGFVIDKFPISRPNLTFSTLTVSNMSPEDSSIYLCSVDSPGQGDEKLFFGSGTQLSVL.

CDR3 DNA sequence: TGTGCCAGCAAGGCTAGCGGGAGCTCAGATACGCAGTATTTT. It yields the protein CASKASGSSDTQYF. The rearrangement joins TRBV7-3 to TRBJ2-3, with 10 bases aligning to TRBD2. After removal of 7 bases from V and 4 bases from J, the junction contained 5 bases not matched to a gene. The CDR3 is 14 amino acids. CDR1 SGHTA and CDR2 FQGTGA come from the germline V gene.

The chain links TRBV27 to TRBJ1-2; 8 positions agree with TRBD1. CDR1 MNHEY and CDR2 SMNVEV come from the germline V gene (reference sequence). J was trimmed by 4 bases and V by 6 bases; bases with no gene match: 13. The CDR3 runs 16 residues. CDR3 sequence (DNA): TGTGCCAGCAGGTCGGGGGCAGGGGGCGTGTCCTATGGCTACACCTTC. Translation: CASRSGAGGVSYGYTF.

This rearrangement joins TRBV10-2 to TRBJ2-3, with 9 bases aligning to TRBD2. Losses at the gene ends were 2 bases for V and 4 bases for J; bases not matched to a gene: 7. The CDR3 is 16 residues long. Germline CDR1 WSHSY, CDR2 SAAADI. The CDR3 DNA reads TGCGCCAGCAGTGAGAGTGCGGGAGGGCCACCAGATACGCAGTATTTT. Protein product: CASSESAGGPPDTQYF.

This rearrangement joins TRBV18 to TRBJ1-2; D gene uncertain. This CDR3 contains 17 residues. V shed 1 base and J shed 4 bases, with 19 bases lying between them. Looked up from germline, CDR1 is KGHSH and CDR2 is LQKENI. CDR3 residues: CASSPQARAQNIYGYTF. The DNA for the CDR3 is TGTGCCAGCTCACCACAGGCGAGGGCACAGAATATCTATGGCTACACCTTC.

The chain uses TRBV19 and TRBJ2-3; no definite D call. Germline V gene sequence: CDR1 LNHDA, CDR2 SQIVND (reference sequence). The V end was cut by 5 bases, the J end by 1 base, with 13 bases between. The CDR3 is made up of 15 amino acids. The CDR3 loop reads CASSPDLTRTDTQYF. The CDR3 nucleotides are TGTGCCAGTAGTCCCGACTTAACTCGCACAGATACGCAGTATTTT.

The chain has TRBV11-3 and TRBJ2-3; 8 bases map to TRBD2. The CDR3 runs 15 residues. CDR1 SGHNT and CDR2 YENEEA come from the germline V gene. Losses at the gene ends were 4 bases for V and 3 bases for J; bases not matched to a gene: 6. CDR3 loop: CASSSGGANTDTQYF. In DNA, the CDR3 is TGTGCCAGCAGCTCCGGGGGGGCAAATACAGATACGCAGTATTTT.

This clone was seen a single time. This chain joins TRBV27 and TRBJ2-2, with 8 nucleotides matching TRBD1. V trimming: 5 bases; J trimming: 4 bases; junction bases outside the gene matches: 9. CDR1 is MNHEY and CDR2 is SMNVEV in the germline V gene (reference sequence). The CDR3 length is 16 residues. CDR3 bases: TGTGCCAGCAGTCCGACCGGGACAGGCGGCACCGGGGAGCTGTTTTTT. Its translation: CASSPTGTGGTGELFF.

Written as DNA, the CDR3 is TGTGCCAGCTCACCACCTAAACTTGCGACTACGTACGAGCAGTACTTC. This gives the protein CASSPPKLATTYEQYF. The chain employs TRBV18 and TRBJ2-7; weak D call: TRBD2 (5 bases). CDR3 size: 16 residues. The V end lost 0 bases, the J end lost 4 bases, and 16 bases lay between the germline ends. Germline-derived CDR1 and CDR2 are KGHSH and LQKENI.

This clone was counted once. The V call is TRBV7-2, the J call TRBJ1-1; D gene ambiguous. Trimming removed 5 bases at V and 1 base at J, with 8 bases between. CDR3 length equals 13 residues. The germline V gene encodes CDR1 SGHTA and CDR2 FQGNSA. CDR3 coding DNA: TGTGCCAGCAGCCCGACACAGAACACTGAAGCTTTCTTT. This encodes CASSPTQNTEAFF.

V and J are TRBV9 and TRBJ2-7; 10 positions match TRBD2. Germline-derived CDR1 and CDR2 are SGDLS and YYNGEE. The CDR3 runs to 16 residues. V shed 4 bases, J shed 3 bases, and the junction held 10 bases outside the gene matches. CDR3 loop: CASSPYPLAGDYEQYF. In DNA, the CDR3 is TGTGCCAGCAGCCCTTACCCTCTAGCGGGGGACTACGAGCAGTACTTC.

The chain links TRBV5-1 to TRBJ1-1; the match to TRBD1 covers 10 bases. Germline CDR1 reads SGHRS; CDR2 reads YFSETQ. There are 17 residues in the CDR3. The trim removed 3 bases at V and 1 base at J, leaving 9 bases unmatched. The CDR3 DNA follows: TGCGCCAGCAGCTCTTTACCGGGACAGGGGCCGAACACTGAAGCTTTCTTT. Translation gives CASSSLPGQGPNTEAFF.

The chain is built from TRBV27 and TRBJ2-3; no definite D call. Germline CDR1 MNHEY, CDR2 SMNVEV (reference sequence). The CDR3 is made up of 15 amino acids. Trimming removed 5 bases at V and 5 bases at J, with 17 bases between. CDR3 loop: CASSLTPFNRDTQYF. The CDR3 DNA sequence: TGTGCCAGCAGTCTAACCCCTTTTAACCGAGATACGCAGTATTTT.

In its sample, this clone was seen once. The chain links TRBV19 to TRBJ2-7, with 9 bases fitting TRBD1. CDR3 length: 15 amino acids. V dropped 5 bases and J dropped 4; count of bases not matched to a gene: 9. Germline CDR1 and CDR2: LNHDA and SQIVND (reference sequence). CDR3 amino acids: CASSAGGQGSYEQYF. The CDR3 DNA reads TGTGCCAGTAGTGCCGGCGGACAGGGGAGTTACGAGCAGTACTTC.

This clone was seen a handful of times. This chain connects TRBV4-2 to TRBJ1-1; TRBD1 matches at 7 bases. V was pared by 4 bases and J by 1 base, with 3 bases of the junction left unmatched. Germline loops: CDR1 LGHNA, CDR2 YNFKEQ. The length of the CDR3 is 14 residues. The CDR3 coding sequence is TGTGCCAGCAGCCTAACAGGGGCGAACACTGAAGCTTTCTTT. As protein: CASSLTGANTEAFF.

This chain links TRBV5-1 with TRBJ2-1; 7 bases line up with TRBD2. CDR1 is SGHRS and CDR2 is YFSETQ in the germline V gene. The CDR3 is 15 amino acids. Germline trimming cut 5 bases from V and 9 bases from J; bases unmatched to any gene: 14. The CDR3 here is CASSPTPGLIGEQFF. The CDR3 bases are TGCGCCAGCAGTCCTACCCCGGGACTAATCGGTGAGCAGTTCTTC.

The chain joins TRBV2 to TRBJ2-5; maybe TRBD2 (7 bases). The CDR3 contains 15 residues. Per germline, CDR1 SNHLY and CDR2 FYNNEI. V was pared by 1 base and J by 6 bases, with 15 bases between. CDR3 coding DNA: TGTGCCAGCAGTGAAGGGAAGGGGGGGGTAAAGACCCAGTACTTC. Protein: CASSEGKGGVKTQYF. The full variable domain, completed using reference TRBV2 and TRBJ2-5, is EPEVTQTPSHQVTQMGQEVILRCVPISNHLYFYWYRQILGQKVEFLVSFYNNEISEKSEIFDDQFSVERPDGSNFTLKIRSTKLEDSAMYFCASSEGKGGVKTQYFGPGTRLLVL.

The gene calls are TRBV11-2 and TRBJ2-5; 11 bases line up with TRBD2. CDR3 size: 13 residues. J lost 12 bases, V lost 2 bases, and 5 bases had no gene match. Looked up from germline, CDR1 is SGHAT and CDR2 is FQNNGV. In DNA form, the CDR3 reads TGTGCCAGCAGCTTATTAGCGGGAGGGGACAAGTACTTC. As protein: CASSLLAGGDKYF.

This chain links TRBV7-2 with TRBJ2-2, with 8 bases aligning to TRBD1. The CDR3 runs to 16 residues. V was clipped by 5 bases and J by 5 bases; unmatched bases: 10. Germline CDR1 is SGHTA and CDR2 is FQGNSA. The CDR3 DNA is TGTGCCAGCAGCCGCCGGCAGGGGGCAGGAACCGGGGAGCTGTTTTTT. It yields the protein CASSRRQGAGTGELFF.

The DNA of the CDR3 is TGTGCCAGTAGTCTACGCCGAGGACAGGGTACAACTGAAGCTTTCTTT. Translation: CASSLRRGQGTTEAFF. V gene TRBV19 combines with J gene TRBJ1-1; 8 nucleotides agree with TRBD1. The CDR3 consists of 16 residues. The germline gives CDR1 LNHDA, CDR2 SQIVND (reference sequence). Losses at the gene ends were 5 bases for V and 5 bases for J; bases not matched to a gene: 13.

This clone has just a few counts. V and J are TRBV5-1 and TRBJ1-2; TRBD1 might be the D (5 bases). The V end was cut by 4 bases, the J end by 6 bases, with 19 bases between. There are 15 residues in the CDR3. CDR1 is SGHRS and CDR2 is YFSETQ in the germline V gene. For the CDR3, the DNA is TGCGCCAGCAGCCCTGGGGGGACGAGGCCTCATGGCTACACCTTC. Amino acid sequence: CASSPGGTRPHGYTF.

This chain uses TRBV7-6 with TRBJ1-5; no firm D call. V dropped 5 bases and J dropped 4 bases, with 15 bases sitting between them. CDR1 and CDR2 (germline): SGHVS, FNYEAQ. The CDR3 has 15 residues. CDR3 nucleotide sequence: TGTGCCAGCAGCCCCTTTGGAGGGAGAAATCAGCCCCAGCATTTT. Translation: CASSPFGGRNQPQHF.

This clone was seen only a few times. The rearrangement links TRBV21-1 to TRBJ1-2. TRBV21-1 is reported as a pseudogene. CDR3 length equals 16 residues. CDR3 residues: CASSKERRGPGYGYTF. DNA of the CDR3: TGTGCCAGCAGCAAAGAACGGAGGGGACCTGGCTATGGCTACACCTTC.